Listed below are T cell receptor beta chains from one sample, sequenced in a study of spatial heterogeneity in lung cancer. TCRdb fed the 5' RACE reads into MiXCR, producing one record per CDR3 protein. The profile covers about 3,300 distinct CDR3 sequences, with more than 15% appearing a single time and about 7.5% taken by the ten largest. Sequenced here: lung tumor tissue, sampled at surgery. These receptors originate from a male donor with early-stage non-small cell lung cancer. The CDR3 runs from the conserved cysteine through the conserved F or W. Each record gives: V gene, clone size, J gene, D gene, CDR3 protein, CDR3 DNA. D genes are given only for firm matches. For some rows the clone size is stated as once, few or many, or as a class when expanded; others skip it.

v_call: TRBV4-1
clone_size: few
j_call: TRBJ2-6
d_call: -
cdr3_aa: CASRPQGPRSGANVLTF
cdr3_nt: TGCGCCAGCAGACCCCAGGGGCCCCGCTCTGGGGCCAACGTCCTGACTTTC

v_call: TRBV6-5
clone_size: -
j_call: TRBJ1-1
d_call: -
cdr3_aa: CASSYRGMNTEAFF
cdr3_nt: TGTGCCAGCAGTTACCGGGGCATGAACACTGAAGCTTTCTTT

v_call: TRBV3-1
clone_size: medium-sized
j_call: TRBJ1-5
d_call: TRBD1
cdr3_aa: CASSQGQGGPQHF
cdr3_nt: TGTGCCAGCAGCCAAGGACAGGGCGGGCCCCAGCATTTT

v_call: TRBV6-4
clone_size: -
j_call: TRBJ1-2
d_call: -
cdr3_aa: CASRDSGFYGYTF
cdr3_nt: TGTGCCAGCAGGGACAGTGGATTCTATGGCTACACCTTC

v_call: TRBV20-1
clone_size: -
j_call: TRBJ2-7
d_call: -
cdr3_aa: CSARGGAGSYEQYF
cdr3_nt: TGCAGTGCTAGGGGGGGAGCCGGGTCCTACGAGCAGTACTTC

v_call: TRBV7-2
clone_size: medium-sized
j_call: TRBJ2-7
d_call: -
cdr3_aa: CASSLHVSITYEQYF
cdr3_nt: TGTGCCAGCAGCTTACATGTCTCGATTACCTACGAGCAGTACTTC

v_call: TRBV20-1
clone_size: large
j_call: TRBJ2-6
d_call: -
cdr3_aa: CSARDQGLLSSGANVLTF
cdr3_nt: TGCAGTGCTAGAGATCAGGGACTCTTGAGCTCTGGGGCCAACGTCCTGACTTTC

v_call: TRBV7-2
clone_size: few
j_call: TRBJ2-1
d_call: -
cdr3_aa: CASSPRLFYNEQFF
cdr3_nt: TGTGCCAGCAGCCCCCGACTCTTCTACAATGAGCAGTTCTTC

v_call: TRBV20-1
clone_size: few
j_call: TRBJ2-1
d_call: -
cdr3_aa: CSASPPPGYNEQFF
cdr3_nt: TGCAGTGCTAGTCCGCCGCCGGGTTACAATGAGCAGTTCTTC

v_call: TRBV5-6
clone_size: medium-sized
j_call: TRBJ1-4
d_call: -
cdr3_aa: CASSLLGNEKLFF
cdr3_nt: TGTGCCAGCAGCTTGTTGGGGAATGAAAAACTGTTTTTT

v_call: TRBV3-1
clone_size: -
j_call: TRBJ2-3
d_call: -
cdr3_aa: CASSQDGVSTDTQYF
cdr3_nt: TGTGCCAGCAGCCAAGACGGGGTTAGCACAGATACGCAGTATTTT

v_call: TRBV5-4
clone_size: few
j_call: TRBJ2-3
d_call: -
cdr3_aa: CASSARLGTDTQYF
cdr3_nt: TGTGCCAGCAGCGCCCGTCTAGGCACAGATACGCAGTATTTT

v_call: TRBV28
clone_size: -
j_call: TRBJ1-5
d_call: -
cdr3_aa: CASSLVPNQPQHF
cdr3_nt: TGTGCCAGCAGTTTGGTCCCTAATCAGCCCCAGCATTTT

v_call: TRBV27
clone_size: large
j_call: TRBJ1-1
d_call: -
cdr3_aa: CASSLSGAGRTEAFF
cdr3_nt: TGTGCCAGCAGTTTATCGGGTGCTGGGAGGACTGAAGCTTTCTTT

v_call: TRBV20-1
clone_size: few
j_call: TRBJ1-5
d_call: -
cdr3_aa: CSAGTPTLYSNQPQHF
cdr3_nt: TGCAGTGCGGGGACACCGACCCTTTATAGCAATCAGCCCCAGCATTTT

v_call: TRBV5-6
clone_size: few
j_call: TRBJ1-5
d_call: -
cdr3_aa: CASSPRTPSNQPQHF
cdr3_nt: TGTGCCAGCAGCCCCCGGACGCCTAGCAATCAGCCCCAGCATTTT

v_call: TRBV5-1
clone_size: few
j_call: TRBJ2-3
d_call: -
cdr3_aa: CASSLHILGTDTQYF
cdr3_nt: TGCGCCAGCAGCCTCCACATTCTGGGCACAGATACGCAGTATTTT